Reported below is one T cell receptor (beta chain). The sample is drawn from a study of blood T cell repertoires in COVID-19. Per the germline V gene, CDR1 is SGHAT and CDR2 is FQNNGV. The V and J ends lost 5 bases and 16 bases, in that order; junction bases with no gene match: 9. CDR3 length equals 12 residues. Original data processing: Cell counts per sample came from amplifying reference gene primers. Profiling relied on immunoSEQ multiplex PCR, and the TCRdb table lists in-frame clones only, not all of them. V and J calls plus clone size are reproduced from that table; the DNA served to infer D and trimming. The sample yields about 140,000 clones, 80% to 85% seen once.

The sample was peripheral blood. This TCR came from a woman aged 55-70 years with acute or convalescent COVID-19. This rearrangement joins TRBV11-2 to TRBJ2-1; 9 bases align to TRBD2. CDR3 loop: CASSKGREGFFF. The DNA of the CDR3 is TGTGCCAGCAGCAAAGGGCGGGAGGGCTTTTTCTTC.